This T cell receptor beta chain was sequenced for a study of human T cells and chemical hapten exposure. Study-level points and caveats: Sensitization with DPC brought no change to TCRs above 1 in 1000 in frequency.

Note on this clonotype: Its antigen is still unknown.

As to time point: patch test 3, about 24 weeks after DPC sensitization. Treatment reported: therapeutic diphenylcyclopropenone sensitization with weekly scalp DPC. TCRdb itself ran the RACE reads through MiXCR, one entry per CDR3 protein. The profile shows 100,000 to 150,000 distinct CDR3 sequences, around 11% of them singletons. V was cut by 6 bases and J by 1 base, with 10 bases left in between. CDR1 and CDR2 from the germline V gene are SGHTA and FQGNSA. This CDR3 contains 15 residues. This receptor was identified in a woman in her 50s with alopecia areata. Some clones in this sample may be carry-over from other donors' samples. The rearrangement links TRBV7-2 to TRBJ2-6; D possibly corresponds to TRBD2 (6 bases). The material sequenced was whole blood, taken in connection with sensitization to the hapten diphenylcyclopropenone (DPC). CDR3 DNA sequence: TGTGCCAGCAGGCCCGCGGGGTCTGGGGCCAACGTCCTGACTTTC. This gives the protein CASRPAGSGANVLTF.